Listed here are 18 T cell receptor beta chains from one sample, sequenced in a study of cytomegalovirus exposure and HLA in healthy donors (dated by TCRdb to 2016 to 2017). Library method: the immunoSEQ multiplex PCR assay. A mixture of 60 forward primers for TCR Vbeta segments and 13 reverse primers for TCR Jbeta segments was used in the multiplex PCR. What TCRdb holds here is the immuneACCESS table cut down to in-frame rearrangements. Part of the clones is not present; checked against another copy, under half of the missing clones reflect an unresolved V gene, and the others are unexplained. The sample profile shows around 94,000 clones; roughly three fifths of them were found once. The ten largest make up under 4% of the sample. Sequenced: PBMCs. Receptors originate from a man aged 25 to 40 in good health and CMV-seronegative.

This chain joins TRBV5-1 and TRBJ2-3; D perhaps matches TRBD1 (5 bases). V lost 0 bases to trimming and J lost 6 bases, with 11 bases between them. This CDR3 has 14 amino acids. The V gene's germline CDR1 is SGHRS and CDR2 YFSETQ. The CDR3 is CASSLAQRGDTQYF. CDR3 in DNA: TGCGCCAGCAGCTTGGCCCAAAGGGGCGATACGCAGTATTTT.

The chain links TRBV28 to TRBJ2-3, with a tentative D call TRBD1 (5 bases). With 7 bases removed from V and 6 bases from J, the gap between germline ends came to 17 bases. Germline V lookup: CDR1 MDHEN, CDR2 SYDVKM. The CDR3 contains 14 residues. As DNA, the CDR3 is TGTGCCAGCACGTGGACAAGGGGTTTCGATACGCAGTATTTT. Translation gives CASTWTRGFDTQYF.

With regard to this clone: One junction end disagrees with the germline gene, perhaps due to a read error. The rearrangement links TRBV2 to TRBJ2-3, with D perhaps TRBD2 (6 bases). There are 16 residues in the CDR3. CDR1 SNHLY and CDR2 FYNNEI come from the germline V gene. The CDR3: CASSERSGQITDAQYF. The CDR3 region has the DNA TGTGCCAGCAGTGAACGGAGCGGGCAGATCACAGATGCGCAGTATTTT.

The CDR3 bases are TGTGCCAGCAGCCAGTATGGACTAGCGGGAAACACCGGGGAGCTGTTTTTT. Protein: CASSQYGLAGNTGELFF. V usage is TRBV4-2 and J usage is TRBJ2-2; TRBD2 agrees at 12 bases. The CDR3 consists of 17 residues. CDR1 is LGHNA and CDR2 is YNFKEQ in the germline V gene. V dropped 3 bases and J dropped 2; count of bases not matched to a gene: 4.

The gene calls are TRBV6-4 and TRBJ1-3; D call uncertain. The CDR3 loop spans 17 amino acids. V was cut by 6 bases and J by 2 bases, with 20 bases left in between. CDR1 and CDR2 (germline): MRHNA, SNTAGT. The CDR3 loop reads CASRAVIRGRAGNTIYF. CDR3 DNA sequence: TGTGCCAGCAGAGCAGTCATTCGAGGGAGAGCTGGAAACACCATATATTTT.

This chain uses TRBV6-5 with TRBJ2-2; D possibly corresponds to TRBD2 (6 bases). The V end lost 6 bases, the J end lost 3 bases, and 14 bases lay between the germline ends. The germline V gene encodes CDR1 MNHEY and CDR2 SVGAGI. The CDR3 loop spans 15 amino acids. CDR3 amino acids: CASRRGRLHTGELFF. CDR3 coding DNA: TGTGCCAGCAGGCGGGGAAGGTTACACACCGGGGAGCTGTTTTTT.

The J gene is TRBJ1-5, the V gene TRBV7-8; D remains unclear. This CDR3 contains 14 residues. The ends were cut back, 5 bases at V and 5 bases at J, with 13 bases in the middle. The germline gives CDR1 SGHVS, CDR2 FQNEAQ. The CDR3 nucleotides read TGTGCCAGCAGCCCGGGGAGGTCTTATCAGCCCCAGCATTTT. Translated, it gives CASSPGRSYQPQHF.

This rearrangement joins TRBV5-1 to TRBJ2-7; possibly TRBD2 for D (6 bases). The CDR3 has 17 residues. V was trimmed by 4 bases and J by 0 bases, leaving 20 bases between them. The germline V gene has CDR1 SGHRS and CDR2 YFSETQ. CDR3 residues: CASSQFLGAGSSYEQYF. Written as DNA, the CDR3 is TGCGCCAGCAGCCAGTTCTTGGGCGCGGGGAGCTCCTACGAGCAGTACTTC.

This chain connects TRBV29-1 to TRBJ2-7, with D possibly being TRBD2 (5 bases). There are 13 residues in the CDR3. Germline V gene data show CDR1 as SQVTM and CDR2 as ANQGSEA. V lost 2 bases and J lost 2, with 10 bases in between. CDR3 in DNA: TGCAGCGTTGAACCCAGCGGAACCTACGAGCAGTACTTC. This sequence encodes CSVEPSGTYEQYF.

V is TRBV6-5 and J is TRBJ2-2; D is ambiguous. The germline V gene encodes CDR1 MNHEY and CDR2 SVGAGI. The CDR3 spans 16 residues. Trimming took 2 bases from V and 0 from J, leaving 10 bases between them. The CDR3 sequence: CASSYAVLTNTGELFF. In nucleotides, the CDR3 is TGTGCCAGCAGTTACGCGGTTCTGACGAACACCGGGGAGCTGTTTTTT.

Details on this clone: The junction departs from the called germline gene at one end, perhaps through a read error. The CDR3 nucleotides are TGTGCCAGCAGCTTGGACACTCCGGGACAGCATGACGACTTC. Its translation: CASSLDTPGQHDDF. The chain has TRBV5-4 and TRBJ2-4, with TRBD1 matching 7 bases. This CDR3 has 14 residues. CDR1 is SGHNT and CDR2 is YYREEE in the germline V gene (reference sequence).

This clone was observed a few times. The chain couples TRBV4-1 to TRBJ1-1, with D tentatively TRBD1 (5 bases). This CDR3 has 12 amino acids. The V gene lost 0 bases and the J gene lost 6 bases, with 5 bases spanning the gap. CDR1 is MGHRA and CDR2 is YSYEKL in the germline V gene. The CDR3: CASSQDRAEAFF. CDR3 bases: TGCGCCAGCAGCCAAGACAGGGCTGAAGCTTTCTTT.

This clone was counted once. The CDR3 loop reads CAWSTGLAGSGEQFF. The CDR3 DNA sequence: TGTGCCTGGAGTACGGGACTAGCGGGCTCAGGGGAGCAGTTCTTC. V usage is TRBV30 and J usage is TRBJ2-1, with 12 bases that match TRBD2. The CDR3 length is 15 residues. Looked up from germline, CDR1 is GTSNPN and CDR2 is SVGIG (reference sequence). V lost 2 bases to trimming and J lost 10 bases; unmatched junction nucleotides: 9. The whole variable domain, remainder taken from reference TRBV30 and TRBJ2-1, is SQTIHQWPATLVQPVGSPLSLECTVEGTSNPNLYWYRQAAGRGLQLLFYSVGIGQISSEVPQNLSASRPQDRQFILSSKKLLLSDSGFYLCAWSTGLAGSGEQFFGPGTRLTVL.

There are a few counts of this clone. The V gene is TRBV9, the J gene TRBJ2-3, with D perhaps TRBD2 (5 bases). V was clipped by 5 bases and J by 6 bases, with 13 bases between them. Per germline, CDR1 SGDLS and CDR2 YYNGEE. The CDR3 length is 13 residues. CDR3 DNA: TGTGCCAGCAGACGGGATGGGATGGATACGCAGTATTTT. Protein product: CASRRDGMDTQYF. Combining the CDR3 with reference TRBV9 and TRBJ2-3 gives the whole variable domain DSGVTQTPKHLITATGQRVTLRCSPRSGDLSVYWYQQSLDQGLQFLIQYYNGEERAKGNILERFSAQQFPDLHSELNLSSLELGDSALYFCASRRDGMDTQYFGPGTRLTVL.

In its sample, this clone was seen a few times. V is TRBV5-1 and J is TRBJ1-6; D is unresolved. With 2 bases removed from V and 9 bases from J, the gap between germline ends came to 21 bases. The germline gives CDR1 SGHRS, CDR2 YFSETQ. The CDR3 runs to 17 residues. CDR3: CASSFNSAQAVFSPLHF. For the CDR3, the DNA is TGCGCCAGCAGCTTTAACAGCGCACAAGCGGTATTTTCACCCCTCCACTTT.

The rearrangement uses TRBV7-9 and TRBJ2-2; D is perhaps TRBD2 (6 bases). The germline V and J ends were trimmed by 5 bases and 1 base, with 23 bases remaining between them. In germline, CDR1 is SEHNR, CDR2 FQNEAQ (reference sequence). The CDR3 extends over 19 amino acids. The CDR3 sequence: CASSLIRRLGRKNTGELFF. CDR3 DNA: TGTGCCAGCAGCCTAATACGACGACTAGGACGAAAGAACACCGGGGAGCTGTTTTTT.

The chain has TRBV25-1 and TRBJ2-1; 8 bases line up with TRBD2. With V trimmed by 8 bases and J by 4 bases, 10 bases remained unmatched. The CDR3 covers 15 residues. Germline V gene sequence: CDR1 MGHDK, CDR2 SYGVNS. CDR3 amino acids: CASSGLAGRYNEQFF. The CDR3 DNA reads as TGTGCCAGCTCAGGATTAGCGGGAAGATACAATGAGCAGTTCTTC. Filled out from reference TRBV25-1 and TRBJ2-1, the complete variable domain reads EADIYQTPRYLVIGTGKKITLECSQTMGHDKMYWYQQDPGMELHLIHYSYGVNSTEKGDLSSESTVSRIRTEHFPLTLESARPSHTSQYLCASSGLAGRYNEQFFGPGTRLTVL.

The chain is built from TRBV2 and TRBJ2-5; D gene unclear. The J call could be wrong; TRBJ2-7 is a better fit for the DNA end. The germline gives CDR1 SNHLY, CDR2 FYNNEI. The CDR3 consists of 14 residues. This CDR3 is CASSELVNAYEQYF. The CDR3 DNA reads TGTGCCAGCAGTGAATTGGTCAATGCCTACGAGCAGTACTTC.